This TCR beta chain derives from a study of T cells in Graves' hyperthyroidism and ophthalmopathy. Exclusions: uncontrolled infection, other autoimmune disease, pregnancy, lactation. CDR1 and CDR2 from the germline V gene are MNHNS and SASEGT. This CDR3 is 20 amino acids long. Trimming cost V 5 bases and J 0 bases, with 23 bases left between them. This clonotype was recorded many times. Amplified TCR beta CDR3 regions derived from RNA transcripts. A set of HTBI primers served as the primers for a first-round RT-PCR of the TCR CDR3. MiXCR, applied by TCRdb to the multiplex PCR reads, yields one record per CDR3 protein. Of about 410,000 distinct CDR3 sequences in the sample, more than 14% are singletons; the top ten hold roughly a fifth.

The V gene is TRBV6-1, the J gene TRBJ1-6; possibly TRBD1 for D (6 bases). The receptor's source is a woman aged 25 to 39 with Graves' ophthalmopathy. The sequenced sample consisted of blood. CDR3 loop: CASSLVGGHVLSSYNSPLHF. The DNA of the CDR3 is TGTGCCAGCAGTCTAGTGGGGGGACACGTATTGAGCTCCTATAATTCACCCCTCCACTTT.